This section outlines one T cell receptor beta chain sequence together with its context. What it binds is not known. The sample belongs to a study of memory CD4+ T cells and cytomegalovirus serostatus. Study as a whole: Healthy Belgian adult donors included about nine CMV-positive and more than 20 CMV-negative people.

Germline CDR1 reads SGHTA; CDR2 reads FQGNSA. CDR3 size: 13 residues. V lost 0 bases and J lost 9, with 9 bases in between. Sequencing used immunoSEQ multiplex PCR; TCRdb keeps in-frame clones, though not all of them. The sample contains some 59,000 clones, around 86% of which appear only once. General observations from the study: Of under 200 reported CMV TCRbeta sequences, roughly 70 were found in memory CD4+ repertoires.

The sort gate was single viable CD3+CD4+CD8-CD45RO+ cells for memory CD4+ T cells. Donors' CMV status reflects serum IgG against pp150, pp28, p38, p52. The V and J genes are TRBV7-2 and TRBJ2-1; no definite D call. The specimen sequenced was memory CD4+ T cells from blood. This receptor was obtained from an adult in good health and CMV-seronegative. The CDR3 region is CASSLAQRGEQFF. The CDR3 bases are TGTGCCAGCAGCTTAGCGCAACGTGGTGAGCAGTTCTTC.